These T cell receptor beta chains were read from a single sample in a study of a mutant IDH1 vaccine in newly diagnosed glioma. Clones were sequenced by immunoSEQ multiplex PCR, and TCRdb holds only the in-frame ones, with some missing. Of around 50,000 clones listed, roughly 73% are singletons. No antigen has been identified for these receptors. Sequenced material: PBMCs, taken from a glioma patient whose treatment included an IDH1 peptide vaccine. These receptors came from a man aged 45 to 65 with glioma. The CDR3 runs from the conserved cysteine through the conserved F or W. A D gene is named only where the DNA matches it firmly. For some rows the clone size is stated as once, few or many, or as a class when expanded; others skip it.

d_call	v_call	j_call	clone_size	cdr3_nt	cdr3_aa
NA	TRBV19	TRBJ1-1	NA	TGTGCCAGTAGTTTACGTACCCTGAGCAGGCGACAGGACGATAATGAAGCTTTCTTT	CASSLRTLSRRQDDNEAFF
TRBD1	TRBV19	TRBJ1-1	NA	TGTGCCAGTAGTACACAGGGGAGGACTGAAGCTTTCTTT	CASSTQGRTEAFF
NA	TRBV9	TRBJ2-2	NA	TGTGCCAGCAGCCAACAAGACGGGATCGGGGAGCTGTTTTTT	CASSQQDGIGELFF
TRBD1	TRBV6-6	TRBJ2-5	NA	TGTGCCAGCAGTTGGGGACAGGGGCCTCAAGAGACCCAGTACTTC	CASSWGQGPQETQYF
NA	TRBV27	TRBJ1-5	NA	TGTGCCAGCAGTCGGGTGGGTACATATAGCAATCAGCCCCAGCATTTT	CASSRVGTYSNQPQHF
TRBD2	TRBV15	TRBJ2-7	NA	TGTGCCACCAGCACGGGGGGGAGGGGCGAGCAGTACTTC	CATSTGGRGEQYF
NA	TRBV6-6	TRBJ1-5	NA	TGTGCCAGCAGTTATAGCGATCAGCCCCAGCATTTT	CASSYSDQPQHF
NA	TRBV19	TRBJ1-1	once	TGTGCCAGTAGTCTGCGGACTGGGAACACTGAAGCTTTCTTT	CASSLRTGNTEAFF
NA	TRBV19	TRBJ2-6	NA	TGTGCCAGTAGTATCCGGAGGGGGACGAGGTCTGGGGCCAACGTCCTGACTTTC	CASSIRRGTRSGANVLTF
NA	TRBV6-1	TRBJ2-7	NA	TGTGCCAGCAGTGAAGTAGGGGGGAGATACGAGCAGTACTTC	CASSEVGGRYEQYF
NA	TRBV29-1	TRBJ2-3	NA	TGCAGCGTTGGTAGGGGGGCCTCGGATACGCAGTATTTT	CSVGRGASDTQYF
NA	TRBV19	TRBJ2-1	few	TGTGCCAGTAGTATCACAGGTGTCTACAATGAGCAGTTCTTC	CASSITGVYNEQFF
NA	TRBV6-5	TRBJ2-7	NA	TGTGCCAGCAGTACTCTAGGGGGTTCCCACGAGCAGTACTTC	CASSTLGGSHEQYF
NA	TRBV18	TRBJ2-3	NA	TGTGCCAGCTCACCACCGTCAGGGCAGGGAAGCACAGATACGCAGTATTTT	CASSPPSGQGSTDTQYF
NA	TRBV6-1	TRBJ1-1	NA	TGTGCCATCACCCCAGGGCCCGCTAGGGGCACTGAAGCTTTCTTT	CAITPGPARGTEAFF
TRBD1	TRBV7-3	TRBJ2-1	NA	TGTGCCAGCAGCTACAGGGGGCGGAAGAATGAGCAGTTCTTC	CASSYRGRKNEQFF
NA	TRBV7-2	TRBJ2-3	NA	TGTGCCAGCAGCCAGGGACTGACAGATACGCAGTATTTT	CASSQGLTDTQYF
TRBD2	TRBV7-9	TRBJ2-2	NA	TGTGCCAGCAGCTCCGCGGGGGACACCGGGGAGCTGTTTTTT	CASSSAGDTGELFF
TRBD1	TRBV5-8	TRBJ2-3	NA	TGTGCCAGCAGCTTAGGGACAGGGGTAAACACAGATACGCAGTATTTT	CASSLGTGVNTDTQYF
NA	TRBV27	TRBJ1-6	once	TGTGCCAGCAGTTCCAAACAGGCGTTTCCGACGGGTTCACCCCTCCACTTT	CASSSKQAFPTGSPLHF
TRBD1	TRBV2	TRBJ1-1	NA	TGTGCCAGCAGTTTGGGACAGATGAACACTGAAGCTTTCTTT	CASSLGQMNTEAFF
TRBD2	TRBV9	TRBJ2-1	NA	TGTGCCAGCAGCGTAGGGACTAGCGGGACCGGGCGCCATGAGCAGTTCTTC	CASSVGTSGTGRHEQFF
TRBD2	TRBV6-6	TRBJ2-3	few	TGTGCCAGCAGAAGGACTAGCGGGGGCCTAACAGATACGCAGTATTTT	CASRRTSGGLTDTQYF
NA	TRBV6-6	TRBJ1-2	once	TGTGCCAGCAGTTACGCACAGTGGAGCTACACCTTC	CASSYAQWSYTF
TRBD2	TRBV28	TRBJ2-7	NA	TGCGCCAGCAGTTTAAAAACTAGCGGGGGAGGGCAGTACTTC	CASSLKTSGGGQYF
NA	TRBV9	TRBJ2-1	NA	TGTGCCAGCAGCGTAGGAGGACGGAACAATGAGCAGTTCTTC	CASSVGGRNNEQFF
NA	TRBV5-6	TRBJ2-6	NA	TGTGCCAGCAGCTTGACAGGTTCTGGGGCCAACGTCCTGACTTTC	CASSLTGSGANVLTF
TRBD1	TRBV2	TRBJ2-7	NA	TGTGCCAGCATTCCGGGACAGGGGGCCTACGAGCAGTACTTC	CASIPGQGAYEQYF
NA	TRBV15	TRBJ2-6	few	TGTGCCACCAGCAGAGGGGACTCTGGGGCCAACGTCCTGACTTTC	CATSRGDSGANVLTF
TRBD1	TRBV18	TRBJ1-1	NA	TGTGCCAGCTCACCCACAGGGGGTGGTGAAGCTTTCTTT	CASSPTGGGEAFF
TRBD1	TRBV6-5	TRBJ2-2	NA	TGTGCCAGCAGTTCGCGGACAGGTCTGGCCGGGGAGCTGTTTTTT	CASSSRTGLAGELFF
TRBD1	TRBV28	TRBJ2-7	NA	TGTGCCAGCAGTGGGGCCGGGACAGGGGCCTACGAGCAGTACTTC	CASSGAGTGAYEQYF
NA	TRBV9	TRBJ2-7	NA	TGTGCCAGCAGCGGTGGGGGGCTCTCCTACGAGCAGTACTTC	CASSGGGLSYEQYF
NA	TRBV29-1	TRBJ2-2	few	TGCAGCGCTTCTAAGCTAGAGAACACCGGGGAGCTGTTTTTT	CSASKLENTGELFF
TRBD2	TRBV7-9	TRBJ2-3	NA	TGTGCCAGCAGCCCCTTCGGGACTAGCGTCGAAGATACGCAGTATTTT	CASSPFGTSVEDTQYF
NA	TRBV6-5	TRBJ1-2	few	TGTGCCAGCACCGCGGGAGGGAATGGCTACACCTTC	CASTAGGNGYTF
NA	TRBV28	TRBJ2-1	NA	TGTGCCAGCAGTGACCTCCCACAGGGAGCCCATCTAAATGAGCAGTTCTTC	CASSDLPQGAHLNEQFF
NA	TRBV29-1	TRBJ2-5	NA	TGCAGCGCCCAACAGCAACAAGAGACCCAGTACTTC	CSAQQQQETQYF
NA	TRBV9	TRBJ1-4	NA	TGTGCCAGCAGCGTATCCTCAACTAATGAAAAACTGTTTTTT	CASSVSSTNEKLFF
TRBD2	TRBV5-1	TRBJ2-3	NA	TGCGCCAGCAGCTCCACGACTAGCGGGGGGGGAGATACGCAGTATTTT	CASSSTTSGGGDTQYF
NA	TRBV10-3	TRBJ2-7	NA	TGTGCCATCAGTGAGTCGGCTGGTGAGCAGTACTTC	CAISESAGEQYF
NA	TRBV12-1	TRBJ2-7	NA	TGTGCCAGCAGCTTAGGGGGCGCTGGGGAGCAGTACTTC	CASSLGGAGEQYF
TRBD1	TRBV6-1	TRBJ2-7	NA	TGTGCCAGCACCCCCCCCGACAGGGGGTCCTACGAGCAGTACTTC	CASTPPDRGSYEQYF
TRBD1	TRBV6-1	TRBJ1-6	NA	TGTGCCAGCAGTGGGTTTCACTCGGGACAGGGTCCGAGGGATTCACCCCTCCACTTT	CASSGFHSGQGPRDSPLHF
NA	TRBV6-5	TRBJ2-5	NA	TGTGCCAGCAGGAACCGGGAGGGGGCGGAAGAGACCCAGTACTTC	CASRNREGAEETQYF
TRBD1	TRBV11-2	TRBJ2-7	NA	TGTGCCAGCAGCTTGAACAGGGGGATCGCCTACGAGCAGTACTTC	CASSLNRGIAYEQYF
NA	TRBV7-3	TRBJ2-7	NA	TGTGCCAGCAGCTTAATGGACACCTCCTACGAGCAGTACTTC	CASSLMDTSYEQYF
NA	TRBV4-3	TRBJ2-1	NA	TGCGCCAGCAGCCAAGATCCCAATGAGCAGTTCTTC	CASSQDPNEQFF
NA	TRBV9	TRBJ1-3	NA	TGTGCCAGCAGCTCCTCCTTTCGTAGCTCTGGAAACACCATATATTTT	CASSSSFRSSGNTIYF
NA	TRBV7-9	TRBJ2-1	NA	TGTGCCAGCAGCCCTACAGGATTGGGGTACAATGAGCAGTTCTTC	CASSPTGLGYNEQFF
TRBD1	TRBV7-9	TRBJ2-1	NA	TGTGCCAGCAGCCCGGCCGGACAGGGTATGAATGAGCAGTTCTTC	CASSPAGQGMNEQFF
TRBD2	TRBV2	TRBJ2-5	NA	TGTGCCGGGGGGACTAGCGGGAACCAAGAGACCCAGTACTTC	CAGGTSGNQETQYF
NA	TRBV10-1	TRBJ1-1	few	TGCGCCAGCAATTTGGCAAAGTCCACTGAAGCTTTCTTT	CASNLAKSTEAFF
NA	TRBV6-5	TRBJ1-3	few	TGTGCCAGCAGTTACGGAAGGGCGGGAAACACCATATATTTT	CASSYGRAGNTIYF